The rows below give T cell receptor beta chains drawn from one sample of a study of blood T cells in healthy people across ages. TCRdb called the 5' RACE reads again in MiXCR, with one record for every CDR3 protein. The sample has over 1,300,000 distinct CDR3 sequences, 55% to 75% seen once. The sample consisted of blood. These receptors came from a man aged 18 to 29 in good health. Both conserved end residues are trimmed from each CDR3. Each record gives: J gene, V gene, CDR3 protein.

>TRBJ1-1|TRBV5-1
ASSPSLWNTEAF
>TRBJ2-7|TRBV29-1
SAGQGLSYEQY
>TRBJ1-4|TRBV12-3/TRBV12-4
ASRDLHEQLF
>TRBJ2-7|TRBV6-6
ASSGQGVEQY
>TRBJ1-1|TRBV7-9
ASSLVRGTMNTEAF
>TRBJ1-1|TRBV24-1
ATSDSATGRMNTEAF
>TRBJ1-5|TRBV4-1
ASSQDHSEHQPQH
>TRBJ2-7|TRBV5-1
ASSRGLAGGSSSYEQY
>TRBJ1-2|TRBV6-2/TRBV6-3
ASSSLIDRLYGYT
>TRBJ2-1|TRBV5-1
ASSLGQLASNEQF
>TRBJ2-7|TRBV27
ASGLAQTSGEQY
>TRBJ2-7|TRBV15
ATSRSLASGEQY
>TRBJ1-5|TRBV20-1
SARDSKVGGNQPQH
>TRBJ2-3|TRBV12-3/TRBV12-4
ASSYRGVGVQY
>TRBJ2-7|TRBV11-2
ASRRGASGGSYEQY
>TRBJ2-1|TRBV29-1
SSRRPGGNEQF
>TRBJ2-2|TRBV6-2/TRBV6-3
ASSYLRETGELF
>TRBJ2-4|TRBV5-1
ASSLNTGTGSAKNIQY
>TRBJ2-1|TRBV5-1
ASSPRSRPSGRPDEQF
>TRBJ1-5|TRBV28
ASSSRDRGGNQPQH
>TRBJ1-2|TRBV12-3/TRBV12-4
ASSPFRDSNHNYGYT
>.|TRBV12-3/TRBV12-4
ASTSGRAETQY